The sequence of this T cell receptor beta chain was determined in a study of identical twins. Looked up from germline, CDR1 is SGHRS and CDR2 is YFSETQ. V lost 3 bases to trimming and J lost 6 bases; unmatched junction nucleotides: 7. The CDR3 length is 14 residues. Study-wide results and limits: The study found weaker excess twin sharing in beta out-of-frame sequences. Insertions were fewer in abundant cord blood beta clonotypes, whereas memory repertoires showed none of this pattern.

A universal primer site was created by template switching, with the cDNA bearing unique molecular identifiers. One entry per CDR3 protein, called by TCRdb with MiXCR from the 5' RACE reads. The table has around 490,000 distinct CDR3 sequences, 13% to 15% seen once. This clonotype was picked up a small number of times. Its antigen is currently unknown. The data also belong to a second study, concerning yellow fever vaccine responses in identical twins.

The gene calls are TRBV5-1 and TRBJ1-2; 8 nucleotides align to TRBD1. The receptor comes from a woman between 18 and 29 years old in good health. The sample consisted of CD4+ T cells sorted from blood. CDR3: CASSSQTGEDGYTF. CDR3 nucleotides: TGCGCCAGCAGCTCCCAGACAGGGGAAGATGGCTACACCTTC.